Each of the 25 T cell receptor beta chains below was sequenced from the same sample in a study of a mutant IDH1 vaccine in newly diagnosed glioma. Profiled with immunoSEQ multiplex PCR; TCRdb holds only in-frame clones, not every one. The sample consists of more than 55,000 clones, about 80% of them appearing once. Stated time point: week 5, during vaccination. Every vaccine dose comprised 300 ug of mutant IDH1 20-mer peptide plus topical imiquimod. No antigens are known for them. The sequencing here drew on PBMCs, taken from a glioma patient whose treatment included an IDH1 peptide vaccine. Receptors originate from a woman between 18 and 29 years old with glioma. Some clones in this sample may be carry-over from other donors' samples.

The V and J genes are TRBV29-1 and TRBJ2-3; D is unresolved. The V end was cut by 7 bases, the J end by 1 base, with 12 bases between. This CDR3 has 13 amino acids. Per germline, CDR1 SQVTM and CDR2 ANQGSEA. CDR3 coding DNA: TGCAGCGACTTTGGTGGGGGCACAGATACGCAGTATTTT. Its translation is CSDFGGGTDTQYF.

V is TRBV6-6 and J is TRBJ2-7, with D perhaps being TRBD1 or TRBD2 (5 bases each). CDR1 MNHNY and CDR2 SVGAGI come from the germline V gene (reference sequence). V was cut by 5 bases and J by 3 bases, with 11 bases left in between. This CDR3 region has 13 residues. This chain's CDR3 is CASSGGWDYEQYF. The CDR3, as DNA: TGTGCCAGCAGTGGGGGTTGGGACTACGAGCAGTACTTC.

The chain couples TRBV14 to TRBJ1-6; D not certain. The CDR3 has 16 residues. The V gene lost 0 bases and the J gene lost 9 bases, with 15 bases spanning the gap. Germline assignment: CDR1 SGHDN and CDR2 FVKESK. CDR3 DNA: TGTGCCAGCAGCCAAGAAGTGCCGGGAATAGGTTCACCCCTCCACTTT. Translated, it gives CASSQEVPGIGSPLHF.

The table lists this clone with a count of one. The rearrangement uses TRBV5-6 and TRBJ1-4; D is undetermined. Germline CDR1 is SGHDT and CDR2 is YYEEEE. The CDR3 sequence is 17 residues long. The V end lost 2 bases, the J end lost 4 bases, and 18 bases lay between the germline ends. CDR3 sequence: CASSFGRPPILNEKLFF. The CDR3, as DNA: TGTGCCAGCAGCTTCGGCCGGCCGCCGATACTTAATGAAAAACTGTTTTTT.

The gene calls are TRBV6-5 and TRBJ2-2; 10 bases line up with TRBD2. J lost 8 bases, V lost 4 bases, and 7 bases had no gene match. The CDR3 sequence is 15 residues long. Germline CDR1 reads MNHEY; CDR2 reads SVGAGI. In DNA form, the CDR3 reads TGTGCCAGCAGTTGGCTAGCGGGAGAGAGAGGGGAGCTGTTTTTT. It is translated as CASSWLAGERGELFF.

The V gene is TRBV18, the J gene TRBJ2-5, with 10 bases lining up with TRBD2. There are 17 residues in the CDR3. Per the germline V gene, CDR1 is KGHSH and CDR2 is LQKENI. The trim removed 1 base at V and 2 bases at J, leaving 7 bases unmatched. CDR3 sequence: CASSPLGTSVIQETQYF. The DNA of the CDR3 is TGTGCCAGCTCACCACTGGGGACTAGCGTTATACAAGAGACCCAGTACTTC.

In its sample, this clone was seen a few times. The chain carries TRBV10-3 and TRBJ2-7, with 9 nucleotides matching TRBD1. The CDR3 has 16 residues. Germline trimming cut 6 bases from V and 6 bases from J; bases unmatched to any gene: 15. The germline gives CDR1 ENHRY, CDR2 SYGVKD. The CDR3 coding sequence is TGTGCCATCAGGCCGGGACAGGGAGAGGGGTGGCTCGAGCAGTACTTC. Translation: CAIRPGQGEGWLEQYF.

This clone occurred once. The rearrangement uses TRBV5-4 and TRBJ2-7; 15 bases agree with TRBD2. The CDR3 extends over 16 amino acids. From germline, CDR1 is SGHNT and CDR2 YYREEE (reference sequence). Trimming took 5 bases from V and 5 from J; bases not matched to a gene: 8. The CDR3 DNA sequence: TGTGCCAGCAGTAGGACTAGCGGGGGGGTCGGGAACGAGCAGTACTTC. Translation gives CASSRTSGGVGNEQYF.

V and J are TRBV7-2 and TRBJ2-2; 9 bases map to TRBD2. The CDR3 extends over 15 amino acids. V dropped 1 base and J dropped 8; count of bases not matched to a gene: 5. The germline CDR1 and CDR2 sequences are SGHTA and FQGNSA. The CDR3: CASSLVPLAGGELFF. Here the CDR3 DNA reads TGTGCCAGCAGCTTAGTTCCCCTAGCGGGGGGGGAGCTGTTTTTT.

The CDR3: CASREFQGPTYEQYF. The CDR3 bases are TGTGCCAGCAGAGAATTCCAGGGGCCGACCTACGAGCAGTACTTC. V and J are TRBV7-8 and TRBJ2-7; perhaps TRBD1 as D (6 bases). Germline V lookup: CDR1 SGHVS, CDR2 FQNEAQ. V was pared by 6 bases and J by 2 bases, with 17 bases between. The CDR3 consists of 15 residues.

The V gene is TRBV5-1, the J gene TRBJ2-7; 8 nucleotides match TRBD2. Trimming removed 6 bases from V and 6 bases from J; junction bases left unmatched: 11. The CDR3 has 14 amino acids. Germline CDR1 and CDR2: SGHRS and YFSETQ. The CDR3 sequence: CASTTGTRGSEQYF. The DNA of the CDR3 is TGCGCCAGCACCACCGGGACTAGAGGCTCCGAGCAGTACTTC.

This chain links TRBV27 with TRBJ2-1; 8 bases are shared with TRBD2. CDR3 length: 14 residues. Per the germline V gene, CDR1 is MNHEY and CDR2 is SMNVEV (reference sequence). V dropped 5 bases and J dropped 8; count of bases not matched to a gene: 8. The CDR3 reads CASSPREGRDEQFF. The CDR3 DNA is TGTGCCAGCAGTCCCCGGGAGGGGCGAGATGAGCAGTTCTTC.

The chain links TRBV5-5 to TRBJ1-1, with D unresolved. The germline CDR1 and CDR2 sequences are SGHKS and YYEKEE (reference sequence). V lost 2 bases and J 0 bases, leaving 5 bases between the germline ends. This CDR3 comprises 13 residues. The CDR3 DNA reads as TGTGCCAGCAGCTTCACGGTGAACACTGAAGCTTTCTTT. Encoded protein: CASSFTVNTEAFF.

Only one count was recorded for this clone. Given the absence of the conserved phenylalanine or tryptophan at the CDR3 end, a read error is likely. The DNA is left out, because the CDR3 cannot be placed on it with certainty; the CDR3 is given as TCRdb lists it. The chain employs TRBV6-8 and TRBJ1-6. The CDR3 length equals 15 residues, ends included. The V gene's germline CDR1 is MNHGY and CDR2 SAAAGT. The CDR3 sequence is CASSYSSAAPTRSRV.

V gene TRBV10-3 combines with J gene TRBJ2-7, with unresolved D. The CDR3 consists of 11 residues. The germline CDR1 and CDR2 sequences are ENHRY and SYGVKD. V lost 10 bases and J lost 3, with 10 bases in between. The CDR3 nucleotides are TGTGCCACCGTCGGTCACTACGAGCAGTACTTC. Protein: CATVGHYEQYF.

This clone has only one observation. The chain combines TRBV29-1 with TRBJ1-2; no firm D call. Trimming removed 3 bases from V and 4 bases from J, with 15 bases in between. The length of the CDR3 is 14 residues. CDR1 is SQVTM and CDR2 is ANQGSEA in the germline V gene. The CDR3: CSVENGGFSYGYTF. CDR3 nucleotides: TGCAGCGTTGAGAATGGAGGATTTTCCTATGGCTACACCTTC.

The gene calls are TRBV7-9 and TRBJ1-4; the D gene is possibly TRBD1 (6 bases). CDR1 is SEHNR, CDR2 FQNEAQ, per germline (reference sequence). This CDR3 region has 14 residues. V was pared by 5 bases and J by 1 base, with 8 bases between. CDR3 sequence: CASSDRLTNEKLFF. The CDR3 DNA is TGTGCCAGCAGCGACAGGTTAACTAATGAAAAACTGTTTTTT.

The chain employs TRBV19 and TRBJ1-2, with D possibly matching TRBD1 (6 bases). Germline CDR1 LNHDA, CDR2 SQIVND (reference sequence). The V and J ends lost 4 bases and 2 bases respectively, with 20 bases between them. The CDR3 consists of 17 residues. DNA for the CDR3: TGTGCCAGTAGTAATCTTTTGCTTGGACAGCGAAACTATGGCTACACCTTC. It yields the protein CASSNLLLGQRNYGYTF.

This rearrangement joins TRBV5-1 to TRBJ2-7, with TRBD1 identical over 7 bases. Trimming at V came to 6 bases and at J to 4 bases, leaving 7 bases not matched to a gene. The V gene's germline CDR1 is SGHRS and CDR2 YFSETQ. The CDR3 contains 13 residues. In nucleotides, the CDR3 is TGCGCCAGCAACCGGGACAGAACTTACGAGCAGTACTTC. It is translated as CASNRDRTYEQYF.

This clone counts as medium-sized. The chain uses TRBV29-1 and TRBJ1-1, with D possibly TRBD1 on 6 matching bases. The V end lost 5 bases, the J end lost 3 bases, and 16 bases lay between the germline ends. The CDR3 is 14 residues long. CDR1 and CDR2 from the germline V gene are SQVTM and ANQGSEA. The CDR3 DNA reads as TGCAGCGTTCCACTACAGGGTCCCGACACTGAAGCTTTCTTT. Its protein product is CSVPLQGPDTEAFF.

The chain joins TRBV5-1 to TRBJ2-5; perhaps TRBD2 as D (6 bases). Between the trimmed V and J ends, which lost 3 bases and 4 bases, there was a span of 13 bases. This CDR3 has 14 amino acids. Germline loops: CDR1 SGHRS, CDR2 YFSETQ. CDR3 loop: CASSSGGFRETQYF. The CDR3 bases are TGCGCCAGCAGCTCCGGGGGATTTCGAGAGACCCAGTACTTC. Full variable domain (missing parts from reference TRBV5-1 and TRBJ2-5): KAGVTQTPRYLIKTRGQQVTLSCSPISGHRSVSWYQQTPGQGLQFLFEYFSETQRNKGNFPGRFSGRQFSNSRSEMNVSTLELGDSALYLCASSSGGFRETQYFGPGTRLLVL.

V gene TRBV19 combines with J gene TRBJ2-2, with TRBD1 matching over 11 bases. CDR1 and CDR2 (germline): LNHDA, SQIVND (reference sequence). This CDR3 spans 16 amino acids. The V gene end was trimmed by 9 bases and the J gene end by 8 bases; junction bases not matched to a gene: 14. The CDR3 DNA sequence: TGTGCCAGCTCCCCTTGGCGGGACAGGGGGAGAGGGGAGCTGTTTTTT. Translated, it gives CASSPWRDRGRGELFF.

The CDR3: CASTPSGSRYEQYF. In DNA, the CDR3 is TGTGCCAGCACCCCCTCGGGCTCCCGCTACGAGCAGTACTTC. The chain combines TRBV6-5 with TRBJ2-7; D is ambiguous. Germline assignment: CDR1 MNHEY and CDR2 SVGAGI. Trimming removed 7 bases from V and 3 bases from J, with 16 bases in between. This CDR3 has 14 amino acids.

The chain joins TRBV5-1 to TRBJ1-2; tentative D call: TRBD1 (6 bases). The V end lost 2 bases, the J end lost 7 bases, and 6 bases lay between the germline ends. This CDR3 contains 11 residues. Germline V lookup: CDR1 SGHRS, CDR2 YFSETQ. The CDR3 region has the DNA TGCGCCAGCAGCTTAGGGGGTGGCTACACCTTC. Its protein product is CASSLGGGYTF.

The chain combines TRBV2 with TRBJ1-2; the match to TRBD1 covers 10 bases. The V segment lost 7 bases and the J segment 4 bases; nucleotides outside the gene matches: 9. The CDR3 runs 15 residues. Germline V gene lookup returns CDR1 SNHLY and CDR2 FYNNEI. CDR3 bases: TGTGCCAGCACCGCCGGGACAGGGGAGGCCTATGGCTACACCTTC. Protein: CASTAGTGEAYGYTF.